Presented here are 10 T cell receptor beta chains from one specimen sequenced in a study of graft-versus-host responses after intestinal transplantation. The antigens for these receptors are not known. Produced via immunoSEQ multiplex PCR; TCRdb's table is partial and in-frame only. Of 100,000 to 120,000 clones detected, 93% appear once; the ten largest clones hold about 0.51%. The sample here was unstimulated CD8+ T cells sorted from spleen or lymph node cells, taken before intestinal transplant. The receptor source for this set is a human donor who received an intestinal transplant.

The chain carries TRBV5-1 and TRBJ2-1; D unclear. The CDR3 is 13 residues long. V was trimmed by 2 bases and J by 9 bases, leaving 12 bases between them. The germline gives CDR1 SGHRS, CDR2 YFSETQ. In DNA form, the CDR3 reads TGCGCCAGCAGCTTTGGGTCCGGTGGTGAGCAGTTCTTC. Its protein product is CASSFGSGGEQFF.

This clone was observed a single time. J is TRBJ1-5 and V is TRBV6-5, with D uncertain. The germline CDR1 and CDR2 sequences are MNHEY and SVGAGI. There are 13 residues in the CDR3. V was clipped by 0 bases and J by 9 bases, with 9 bases between them. The DNA for the CDR3 is TGTGCCAGCAGTTACTCGGTCAGTAGGCCCCAGCATTTT. Translated, it gives CASSYSVSRPQHF.

V gene TRBV19 combines with J gene TRBJ1-1, with unresolved D. The CDR3 spans 11 residues. CDR1 and CDR2 from the germline V gene are LNHDA and SQIVND (reference sequence). Trimming took off 7 bases at V and 2 bases at J, with 5 bases between the two ends. The CDR3 DNA reads TGTGCCAGTAATGATAACACTGAAGCTTTCTTT. It is translated as CASNDNTEAFF.

The CDR3: CASSATGLLTDTQYF. The CDR3 DNA sequence: TGTGCCAGCAGCGCAACGGGACTACTCACAGATACGCAGTATTTT. This chain connects TRBV9 to TRBJ2-3, with 7 bases that match TRBD2. Germline assignment: CDR1 SGDLS and CDR2 YYNGEE. This CDR3 is 15 amino acids long. V was clipped by 3 bases and J by 2 bases; unmatched bases: 6.

V is TRBV27 and J is TRBJ2-1; D is ambiguous. Germline CDR1 is MNHEY and CDR2 is SMNVEV (reference sequence). The CDR3 loop spans 14 amino acids. Trimming pared 5 bases from V and 8 bases from J, leaving 16 bases between. The CDR3 coding sequence is TGTGCCAGCAGTCTACGGGCTCTCAGGTATGAGCAGTTCTTC. It encodes CASSLRALRYEQFF.

This clone has only one observation. The chain employs TRBV5-4 and TRBJ1-2, with D hard to call. Germline lookup yields CDR1 SGHNT and CDR2 YYREEE (reference sequence). This CDR3 comprises 16 residues. Trimming left V 3 bases short and J 1 base short, with 16 bases between. This CDR3 is CASSSTVGERNYGYTF. The CDR3 DNA follows: TGTGCCAGCAGCTCAACGGTCGGGGAGCGTAACTATGGCTACACCTTC.

The V and J genes are TRBV29-1 and TRBJ2-2; D is uncertain. The germline V and J ends were trimmed by 1 base and 5 bases, with 14 bases remaining between them. The CDR3 has 15 residues. Germline CDR1 SQVTM, CDR2 ANQGSEA. CDR3 coding DNA: TGCAGCGTTGAAGGCCCGGCCGTAGGAACCGGGGAGCTGTTTTTT. This codes for CSVEGPAVGTGELFF.

This chain connects TRBV28 to TRBJ2-1; 14 bases line up with TRBD2. CDR3 size: 17 residues. J was trimmed by 0 bases and V by 6 bases; bases with no gene match: 4. Germline loops: CDR1 MDHEN, CDR2 SYDVKM. The CDR3 region has the DNA TGTGCCAGCAGCGGGACTAGCGGGAGTGTCTCCTACAATGAGCAGTTCTTC. It is translated as CASSGTSGSVSYNEQFF.

The chain has TRBV30 and TRBJ2-7; D unclear. Trimming removed 1 base from V and 3 bases from J, with 13 bases in between. The CDR3 contains 14 residues. Germline-derived CDR1 and CDR2 are GTSNPN and SVGIG (reference sequence). CDR3: CAWSAGTQLYEQYF. CDR3 bases: TGTGCCTGGAGTGCGGGCACTCAACTCTACGAGCAGTACTTC.

In nucleotides, the CDR3 is TGTGCCCTTCGGGGATTCACAGATACGCAGTATTTT. Protein: CALRGFTDTQYF. The rearrangement uses TRBV27 and TRBJ2-3; weak D call: TRBD2 (5 bases). Germline CDR1 and CDR2: MNHEY and SMNVEV (reference sequence). Between the trimmed V and J ends, which lost 11 bases and 2 bases, there was a span of 11 bases. CDR3 size: 12 residues.